This is a list of T cell receptor beta chains from one sample in a study of immune evolution from preneoplasia to lung adenocarcinoma. Sequencing was performed with immunoSEQ multiplex PCR; in TCRdb, only in-frame clones are kept and a portion is missing. The sample consists of thousands of clones, around 80% of them appearing once. Sequenced input: FFPE invasive lung adenocarcinoma tissue. These receptors came from a person aged 35-50 years with lung adenocarcinoma. CDR3s include the opening cysteine and the closing phenylalanine or tryptophan. A D gene is named only where the DNA matches it firmly. A clone size is listed for some rows: how often the clone was seen (once, few, many), or a class if it is expanded.

v_gene	j_gene	len	abundance	d_gene	CDR3aa	CDR3nt
TRBV30	TRBJ2-2	13	-	-	CAWASSGTGELFF	TGTGCCTGGGCCTCGAGCGGGACCGGGGAGCTGTTTTTT
TRBV28	TRBJ2-2	12	-	-	CASSKSTGELFF	TGTGCCAGCTCCAAATCCACCGGGGAGCTGTTTTTT
TRBV9	TRBJ1-1	13	-	-	CASSAGGGTEAFF	TGTGCCAGCAGCGCAGGAGGGGGCACTGAAGCTTTCTTT
TRBV11-3	TRBJ2-3	20	-	TRBD2	CASSFEASGLAGGRTDTQYF	TGTGCCAGCAGCTTCGAAGCCTCGGGACTAGCGGGAGGCCGCACAGATACGCAGTATTTT
TRBV5-1	TRBJ1-4	16	once	TRBD1	CASSPRGPVGNEKLFF	TGCGCCAGCAGCCCAAGGGGGCCAGTCGGTAATGAAAAACTGTTTTTT
TRBV11-2	TRBJ1-4	17	-	TRBD1	CASSTFAPGTGNEKLFF	TGTGCCAGCAGCACCTTCGCCCCTGGGACAGGGAATGAAAAACTGTTTTTT
TRBV7-2	TRBJ2-7	13	once	-	CASSPLRGIEQYF	TGTGCCAGCAGCCCACTCAGGGGAATCGAGCAGTACTTC
TRBV30	TRBJ1-1	12	once	-	CAWSGWGAEAFF	TGTGCCTGGAGTGGGTGGGGGGCTGAAGCTTTCTTT
TRBV27	TRBJ2-1	14	-	TRBD1	CASSRDRAYNEQFF	TGTGCCAGTAGCAGGGACAGGGCTTACAATGAGCAGTTCTTC
TRBV10-1	TRBJ2-5	12	-	-	CASSGEGETQYF	TGCGCCAGCAGTGGAGAAGGAGAGACCCAGTACTTC
TRBV4-1	TRBJ1-3	15	once	-	CASSQEGHSGNTIYF	TGCGCCAGCAGCCAAGAAGGACACTCTGGAAACACCATATATTTT
TRBV5-1	TRBJ2-2	15	-	-	CASSLAAGATGELFF	TGCGCCAGCAGCTTAGCCGCAGGGGCCACCGGGGAGCTGTTTTTT
TRBV4-3	TRBJ2-5	14	-	-	CASSQGAGQETQYF	TGCGCCAGCAGCCAAGGGGCGGGCCAAGAGACCCAGTACTTC
TRBV11-3	TRBJ1-1	15	-	-	CASSFKGNSGTEAFF	TGTGCCAGCAGCTTCAAGGGGAATAGCGGCACTGAAGCTTTCTTT
TRBV5-1	TRBJ2-7	16	-	-	CASSFYRDPGINEQYF	TGCGCCAGCAGCTTTTACCGGGACCCGGGAATCAACGAGCAGTACTTC
TRBV29-1	TRBJ1-2	11	-	-	CSVVAGNGYTF	TGCAGCGTTGTGGCAGGGAACGGCTACACCTTC
TRBV29-1	TRBJ2-1	13	few	TRBD2	CSVGLAGVGEQFF	TGCAGCGTTGGGCTAGCGGGAGTTGGTGAGCAGTTCTTC
TRBV5-6	TRBJ2-1	17	-	TRBD2	CASSPHMAGGSYNEQFF	TGTGCCAGCAGCCCCCATATGGCGGGAGGCTCCTACAATGAGCAGTTCTTC
TRBV7-8	TRBJ1-2	16	-	-	CASSLKQGPTSYGYTF	TGTGCCAGCAGCCTGAAACAGGGCCCCACATCCTATGGCTACACCTTC
TRBV30	TRBJ1-1	15	-	TRBD1	CAWSAIGQGSTEAFF	TGTGCCTGGAGTGCGATCGGACAGGGTAGCACTGAAGCTTTCTTT
TRBV28	TRBJ2-7	14	few	-	CASSLPQLTYEQYF	TGTGCCAGCAGCCTGCCCCAGTTAACCTACGAGCAGTACTTC
TRBV6-6	TRBJ1-3	16	-	TRBD1	CASSVWDRGTGNTIYF	TGTGCCAGCAGTGTATGGGACAGGGGAACGGGAAACACCATATATTTT
TRBV5-4	TRBJ1-1	15	large	TRBD1	CASSSPTGVIPEAFF	TGTGCCAGCAGCTCCCCGACAGGGGTTATCCCCGAAGCTTTCTTT
TRBV29-1	TRBJ1-5	13	-	TRBD1	CSVGDRDNQPQHF	TGCAGCGTCGGCGACAGGGACAATCAGCCCCAGCATTTT
TRBV7-2	TRBJ2-7	14	once	TRBD1	CASSSYDRGSRQYF	TGTGCCAGCAGCTCCTACGACAGGGGGTCTAGGCAGTACTTC
TRBV6-5	TRBJ2-7	15	-	TRBD1	CASSPPGQGSGGQYF	TGTGCCAGCAGCCCCCCGGGACAGGGATCCGGCGGGCAGTACTTC
TRBV7-3	TRBJ2-3	15	-	TRBD2	CASSQTSGGINTQYF	TGTGCCAGCAGCCAAACTAGCGGGGGTATAAATACGCAGTATTTT
TRBV2	TRBJ1-5	15	-	TRBD1	CASSGGQGANQPQHF	TGTGCCAGCAGTGGTGGACAGGGGGCTAATCAGCCCCAGCATTTT
TRBV21-1	TRBJ1-1	14	-	-	CASSTCIQLTEAFF	TGTGCCAGCAGCACCTGCATACAGTTAACTGAAGCTTTCTTT
TRBV6-1	TRBJ2-7	17	-	-	CASSGPGGTTQPYEQYF	TGTGCCAGCAGTGGGCCCGGGGGCACCACCCAACCCTACGAGCAGTACTTC
TRBV10-1	TRBJ2-2	14	-	-	CASRQGTSTGELFF	TGCGCCAGCAGACAGGGGACTAGCACCGGGGAGCTGTTTTTT
TRBV25-1	TRBJ1-4	14	-	-	CASSEVGEVEKLFF	TGTGCCAGCAGTGAGGTGGGGGAAGTTGAAAAACTGTTTTTT
TRBV28	TRBJ1-2	13	-	-	CASRPVGSYGYTF	TGTGCCAGCAGGCCCGTTGGTAGCTATGGCTACACCTTC